These 24 T cell receptor beta chains share one sample of origin, sequenced in a study of blood T cell repertoires in COVID-19. The assay was immunoSEQ multiplex PCR, and TCRdb's table has in-frame clones only and misses some. The sample lists about 180,000 clones, over 75% seen once, with roughly 9% in the top ten. The specimen was PBMCs or T cells enriched from blood (not recorded which). These receptors originate from a woman aged 18-29 years who had recovered from COVID-19.

Concerning this clone: Other nucleotide sequences in the sample specify the same CDR3. The chain joins TRBV19 to TRBJ1-4; the D gene is possibly TRBD1 (6 bases). V was clipped by 3 bases and J by 5 bases, with 10 bases between them. The CDR3 is 14 amino acids. Germline-derived CDR1 and CDR2 are LNHDA and SQIVND (reference sequence). CDR3 in amino acids: CASSISGANEKLFF. Written as DNA, the CDR3 is TGTGCCAGTAGTATCTCAGGGGCGAATGAAAAACTGTTTTTT. Together with reference TRBV19 and TRBJ1-4, the CDR3 gives the full variable domain: DGGITQSPKYLFRKEGQNVTLSCEQNLNHDAMYWYRQDPGQGLRLIYYSQIVNDFQKGDIAEGYSVSREKKESFPLTVTSAQKNPTAFYLCASSISGANEKLFFGSGTQLSVL.

The chain carries TRBV5-6 and TRBJ1-4; D possibly corresponds to TRBD1 (5 bases). Germline assignment: CDR1 SGHDT and CDR2 YYEEEE. The CDR3 has 14 amino acids. Trimming pared 0 bases from V and 3 bases from J, leaving 6 bases between. As DNA, the CDR3 is TGTGCCAGCAGCTTGGGGACACCTAATGAAAAACTGTTTTTT. Protein sequence: CASSLGTPNEKLFF.

The chain uses TRBV7-3 and TRBJ2-2, with D maybe TRBD1 (7 bases). The CDR3 is 16 residues long. CDR1 SGHTA and CDR2 FQGTGA come from the germline V gene. V was clipped by 2 bases and J by 0 bases, with 10 bases between them. This CDR3 reads CASSLGGGTNTGELFF. In DNA, the CDR3 is TGTGCCAGCAGCTTAGGAGGGGGCACGAACACCGGGGAGCTGTTTTTT.

This chain uses TRBV25-1 with TRBJ2-5, with TRBD2 identical over 11 bases. Germline values: CDR1 MGHDK, CDR2 SYGVNS. The ends lost 7 bases at V and 5 bases at J; junction bases unmatched: 3. CDR3 size: 13 residues. For the CDR3, the DNA is TGTGCCAGCAAACTAGCGGGAGTGGAGACCCAGTACTTC. It translates to CASKLAGVETQYF.

This clone was detected only once. The chain links TRBV29-1 to TRBJ2-1, with D unresolved. Trimming removed 4 bases from V and 10 bases from J, with 8 bases in between. The CDR3 is 10 residues long. CDR1 and CDR2 (germline): SQVTM, ANQGSEA. DNA for the CDR3: TGCAGCGTTGTCCGGGTAGAGCAGTTCTTC. Translating it yields CSVVRVEQFF.

The chain is built from TRBV6-5 and TRBJ1-5; possible D gene TRBD1, 6 bases. This CDR3 has 15 residues. The V gene lost 6 bases and the J gene lost 5 bases, with 17 bases spanning the gap. CDR1 is MNHEY and CDR2 is SVGAGI in the germline V gene. The CDR3 is CASSRFRDNYQPQHF. CDR3 nucleotides: TGTGCCAGCAGCCGCTTCCGGGACAACTATCAGCCCCAGCATTTT.

This clone has only a few counts. This chain links TRBV19 with TRBJ2-1, with D hard to call. V lost 3 bases and J 5 bases, leaving 11 bases between the germline ends. The CDR3 extends over 14 amino acids. CDR1 is LNHDA and CDR2 is SQIVND in the germline V gene (reference sequence). Here the CDR3 reads CASSIGGGNNEQFF. The CDR3 DNA reads as TGTGCCAGTAGTATTGGCGGCGGAAACAATGAGCAGTTCTTC.

The chain joins TRBV5-6 to TRBJ1-3; D might be TRBD1 (5 bases). V was pared by 5 bases and J by 8 bases, with 20 bases between. The CDR3 has 15 amino acids. Germline CDR1 is SGHDT and CDR2 is YYEEEE. CDR3: CASRQIGGARHTIYF. As DNA, the CDR3 is TGTGCCAGCAGGCAGATCGGAGGGGCTCGCCACACCATATATTTT.

This sequence joins TRBV5-1 and TRBJ1-6; 7 nucleotides match TRBD1. Germline loops: CDR1 SGHRS, CDR2 YFSETQ. J was trimmed by 7 bases and V by 4 bases; bases with no gene match: 5. This CDR3 spans 14 amino acids. The CDR3 region has the DNA TGCGCCAGCAGCATCGGGACAGCAAATTCACCCCTCCACTTT. This translates into CASSIGTANSPLHF.

The rearrangement uses TRBV24-1 and TRBJ2-1, with 9 bases lining up with TRBD2. CDR3 size: 16 residues. V trimming: 2 bases; J trimming: 0 bases; junction bases outside the gene matches: 1. The germline CDR1 and CDR2 sequences are KGHDR and SFDVKD. CDR3 sequence (DNA): TGTGCCACCAGTGATTATAGCGGGAGCTCCTACAATGAGCAGTTCTTC. This gives the protein CATSDYSGSSYNEQFF.

The chain links TRBV19 to TRBJ1-5, with D possibly TRBD1 on 5 matching bases. The CDR3 contains 15 residues. The V and J ends lost 4 bases and 5 bases respectively, with 15 bases between them. The V gene's germline CDR1 is LNHDA and CDR2 SQIVND (reference sequence). This CDR3 is CASSKGVPPDQPQHF. The DNA for the CDR3 is TGTGCCAGTAGTAAAGGGGTACCGCCGGATCAGCCCCAGCATTTT.

The chain carries TRBV19 and TRBJ1-4; D is unclear. Germline V CDR1 and CDR2: LNHDA, SQIVND (reference sequence). This CDR3 is built from 15 residues. Trimming took off 3 bases at V and 4 bases at J, with 12 bases between the two ends. CDR3 nucleotide sequence: TGTGCCAGTAGTATCTCGGGGATCAGTAATGAAAAACTGTTTTTT. Residues: CASSISGISNEKLFF. The variable domain in full, with the rest retrieved from reference TRBV19 and TRBJ1-4, is DGGITQSPKYLFRKEGQNVTLSCEQNLNHDAMYWYRQDPGQGLRLIYYSQIVNDFQKGDIAEGYSVSREKKESFPLTVTSAQKNPTAFYLCASSISGISNEKLFFGSGTQLSVL.

The chain has TRBV12-2 and TRBJ1-1; the table names TRBD1, a call not compared with the DNA. TRBV12-2 is tagged as a pseudogene. The length of the CDR3 is 14 residues. In DNA form, the CDR3 reads TGTGCAAGTCGATCACAGGGGTACGGGCTGCGGGCTTTCTTT. The encoded protein is CASRSQGYGLRAFF.

The chain couples TRBV28 to TRBJ1-1; a possible D gene is TRBD1 (5 bases). The CDR3 has 14 residues. Germline V gene lookup returns CDR1 MDHEN and CDR2 SYDVKM. V was shortened by 4 bases and J by 8 bases, with 17 bases between the two germline ends. This CDR3 is CASSSAGGAREAFF. As DNA, the CDR3 is TGTGCCAGCAGTTCGGCTGGAGGGGCCAGGGAAGCTTTCTTT. Filled out from reference TRBV28 and TRBJ1-1, the complete variable domain reads DVKVTQSSRYLVKRTGEKVFLECVQDMDHENMFWYRQDPGLGLRLIYFSYDVKMKEKGDIPEGYSVSREKKERFSLILESASTNQTSMYLCASSSAGGAREAFFGQGTRLTVV.

This rearrangement joins TRBV6-5 to TRBJ2-2; tentatively, D is TRBD1 (7 bases). The CDR3 spans 14 residues. Trimming stripped 7 bases from V and 7 bases from J, with 16 bases between. CDR1 is MNHEY, CDR2 SVGAGI, per germline. In DNA form, the CDR3 reads TGTGCCAGCACGTCACAGGGGAGGCACGGGGAGCTGTTTTTT. This encodes CASTSQGRHGELFF.

This chain uses TRBV9 with TRBJ2-3, with 15 positions matching TRBD2. Germline trimming cut 0 bases from V and 0 bases from J; bases unmatched to any gene: 5. The CDR3 has 19 amino acids. Germline V gives CDR1 SGDLS, CDR2 YYNGEE. CDR3 amino acids: CASSVGGLAGGTSTDTQYF. CDR3 bases: TGTGCCAGCAGCGTAGGGGGACTAGCGGGAGGAACTAGCACAGATACGCAGTATTTT.

V is TRBV2 and J is TRBJ2-1, with TRBD1 matching over 7 bases. Losses at the gene ends were 3 bases for V and 7 bases for J; bases not matched to a gene: 6. The CDR3 has 14 residues. Germline CDR1 is SNHLY and CDR2 is FYNNEI. DNA for the CDR3: TGTGCCAGCAGTGAGGAACAGGGGAGTAATGAGCAGTTCTTC. It is translated as CASSEEQGSNEQFF.

This clone was observed many times. This chain uses TRBV7-8 with TRBJ1-4; TRBD1 matches 9 bases. Germline CDR1 and CDR2: SGHVS and FQNEAQ. This CDR3 has 15 amino acids. The V gene end was trimmed by 0 bases and the J gene end by 7 bases; junction bases not matched to a gene: 3. The chain's CDR3 is CASSLAGTGTEKLFF. The CDR3, as DNA: TGTGCCAGCAGCTTAGCGGGGACAGGGACTGAAAAACTGTTTTTT.

In this sample, this clone turned up a few times. The chain recombines TRBV20-1 with TRBJ1-1; perhaps TRBD1 as D (5 bases). The V and J ends lost 3 bases and 4 bases respectively, with 15 bases between them. The CDR3 spans 14 residues. CDR1 and CDR2 (germline): DFQATT, SNEGSKA (reference sequence). This CDR3 is CSASSLGGPTEAFF. CDR3 DNA sequence: TGCAGTGCTAGTAGTTTGGGGGGTCCCACTGAAGCTTTCTTT.

In DNA, the CDR3 is TGTGCCAGCAGCGTAGGGGGCGTGGGACTAGCTGATGAGCAGTTCTTC. Its translation is CASSVGGVGLADEQFF. This chain connects TRBV9 to TRBJ2-1; TRBD2 matches at 9 bases. This CDR3 contains 16 residues. Germline trimming cut 0 bases from V and 8 bases from J; bases unmatched to any gene: 9. Germline-derived CDR1 and CDR2 are SGDLS and YYNGEE.

The J gene is TRBJ2-7, the V gene TRBV7-3; 11 nucleotides align to TRBD2. The CDR3 runs to 15 residues. Germline loops: CDR1 SGHTA, CDR2 FQGTGA. V was clipped by 5 bases and J by 5 bases; unmatched bases: 8. CDR3 sequence: CASSPGLADIHEQYF. The CDR3 DNA is TGTGCCAGCAGCCCGGGACTAGCGGACATCCACGAGCAGTACTTC.

The chain links TRBV7-2 to TRBJ1-2, with TRBD1 matching 7 bases. CDR3 length: 15 residues. Per germline, CDR1 SGHTA and CDR2 FQGNSA. The ends lost 6 bases at V and 0 bases at J; junction bases unmatched: 7. The CDR3 DNA reads TGTGCCAGCAGGGACAGGAGGAATGCTAACTATGGCTACACCTTC. Protein sequence: CASRDRRNANYGYTF.

This rearrangement joins TRBV11-1 to TRBJ1-6, with a tentative D call TRBD1 (5 bases). Germline CDR1 is SGHAT and CDR2 is FQDESV (reference sequence). The CDR3 contains 14 residues. Trimming stripped 5 bases from V and 7 bases from J, with 12 bases between. CDR3 sequence: CASSPDRFNSPLHF. The CDR3 region has the DNA TGTGCCAGCAGCCCCGACAGATTCAATTCACCCCTCCACTTT.

V gene TRBV25-1 combines with J gene TRBJ2-3; D remains ambiguous. V was cut by 1 base and J by 4 bases, with 12 bases left in between. CDR1 is MGHDK, CDR2 SYGVNS, per germline. This CDR3 has 15 amino acids. CDR3 sequence: CASSESSLVPDTQYF. CDR3 sequence (DNA): TGTGCCAGCAGTGAATCGAGTCTTGTCCCAGATACGCAGTATTTT.